This TCR beta chain was retrieved from a study of Ad26.COV2.S vaccination and SARS-CoV-2 variants. The wider study: Ad26.COV2.S shots went into the muscle once or twice, 56 days apart.

J was trimmed by 4 bases and V by 3 bases; bases with no gene match: 9. Germline V gives CDR1 MNHEY, CDR2 SVGAGI. The CDR3 is 16 residues long. The study, taken as a whole, reports: The study found similar non-spike TCR breadth in vaccine and placebo recipients.

Treatment noted: approximately 18 received Ad26.COV2.S at low or high dose, single or two shots; 5 received placebo; per-sample allocation not given. The study sampled participants on day 63 after the first vaccine or placebo injection. This adult donor, from Boston, was 18-55 years old. Its platform was an Ad26 vector, and its expressed antigen was Wuhan-strain SARS-CoV-2 spike. For this clone: Its target is not known.

Repertoires were generated with immunoSEQ multiplex PCR, while TCRdb's copy carries only in-frame clones and drops some. The sample carries around 310,000 clones, under 90% recorded once. The clonotype originates from a person between 18 and 65 years old who received the Ad26.COV2.S COVID-19 vaccine or a placebo. The genes are TRBV6-5 and TRBJ2-1; 7 bases agree with TRBD2. Material: peripheral blood, obtained in a trial of Ad26.COV2.S vaccine versus placebo. The CDR3 DNA sequence: TGTGCCAGCAGTTATGAGGTGGCGGGAGTGTACAATGAGCAGTTCTTC. Its translation is CASSYEVAGVYNEQFF.